Shown below are 12 T cell receptor beta chains from a single sample sequenced in a study of cytomegalovirus exposure and HLA in healthy donors. Primers for the PCR totalled 60 Vbeta and 13 Jbeta. The data were produced by immunoSEQ multiplex PCR, yet TCRdb's version contains in-frame clones alone and is incomplete. The profile shows around 110,000 clones, roughly 71% of them singletons. Sequencing was carried out using PBMCs. The origin of the receptors is a male donor in good health and CMV-seropositive.

This chain connects TRBV28 to TRBJ2-3, with 8 positions matching TRBD2. CDR3 length: 15 amino acids. J was trimmed by 2 bases and V by 5 bases; bases with no gene match: 6. Looked up from germline, CDR1 is MDHEN and CDR2 is SYDVKM. The CDR3 nucleotides read TGTGCCAGCAGTCTTAGCGGGGAGTCCACAGATACGCAGTATTTT. Its translation: CASSLSGESTDTQYF.

This clone was observed once. The chain employs TRBV27 and TRBJ2-3; 11 positions agree with TRBD1. This CDR3 region has 18 residues. Looked up from germline, CDR1 is MNHEY and CDR2 is SMNVEV (reference sequence). V shed 6 bases, J shed 0 bases, and the junction held 11 bases outside the gene matches. CDR3 region: CASRNIPGTGGSTDTQYF. The CDR3 DNA follows: TGTGCCAGCAGAAACATCCCCGGGACAGGGGGGAGCACAGATACGCAGTATTTT.

The chain recombines TRBV5-6 with TRBJ1-3, with D uncertain. Germline V lookup: CDR1 SGHDT, CDR2 YYEEEE. V lost 0 bases and J lost 0, with 7 bases in between. This CDR3 region has 15 residues. Written as DNA, the CDR3 is TGTGCCAGCAGCTTGGACGACTACTCTGGAAACACCATATATTTT. This translates into CASSLDDYSGNTIYF. Combining the CDR3 with reference TRBV5-6 and TRBJ1-3 gives the whole variable domain DAGVTQSPTHLIKTRGQQVTLRCSPKSGHDTVSWYQQALGQGPQFIFQYYEEEERQRGNFPDRFSGHQFPNYSSELNVNALLLGDSALYLCASSLDDYSGNTIYFGEGSWLTVV.

The chain uses TRBV6-5 and TRBJ1-4; TRBD1 matches 9 bases. Germline V gene lookup returns CDR1 MNHEY and CDR2 SVGAGI. Trimming removed 5 bases from V and 7 bases from J; junction bases left unmatched: 8. The CDR3 extends over 15 amino acids. The chain's CDR3 is CASSVDRGLSEKLFF. As DNA, the CDR3 is TGTGCCAGCAGTGTCGACAGGGGGTTGAGTGAAAAACTGTTTTTT.

The chain employs TRBV6-5 and TRBJ1-2; D possibly corresponds to TRBD1 (5 bases). There are 13 residues in the CDR3. The V gene's germline CDR1 is MNHEY and CDR2 SVGAGI. The V gene lost 7 bases and the J gene lost 3 bases, with 12 bases spanning the gap. CDR3 loop: CASTPGGDYGYTF. The CDR3 bases are TGTGCCAGCACCCCGGGGGGGGACTATGGCTACACCTTC.

This clone was recorded once. The CDR3 DNA reads TGCGCCAGCAGGACACAGGGTCTAAGGTACAATGAGCAGTTCTTC. Translated, it gives CASRTQGLRYNEQFF. The chain recombines TRBV4-1 with TRBJ2-1; D is perhaps TRBD1 (6 bases). This CDR3 is built from 15 residues. Germline V lookup: CDR1 MGHRA, CDR2 YSYEKL. The germline V and J ends were trimmed by 6 bases and 4 bases, with 16 bases remaining between them.

This chain links TRBV7-2 with TRBJ2-1, with D possibly TRBD2 on 6 matching bases. The V end lost 1 base, the J end lost 5 bases, and 12 bases lay between the germline ends. CDR1 SGHTA and CDR2 FQGNSA come from the germline V gene. This CDR3 comprises 15 residues. CDR3 DNA: TGTGCCAGCAGCTTAGGTCACGGCGGGAACAATGAGCAGTTCTTC. Protein: CASSLGHGGNNEQFF.

The CDR3 spells CSGSGGTGYGYTF. DNA for the CDR3: TGCAGCGGTTCAGGGGGAACAGGGTATGGCTACACCTTC. The chain carries TRBV29-1 and TRBJ1-2, with TRBD1 identical over 7 bases. This CDR3 is 13 amino acids long. Germline CDR1 and CDR2: SQVTM and ANQGSEA. J was trimmed by 5 bases and V by 7 bases; bases with no gene match: 10.

On this clone: The limits of the CDR3 on the DNA are not certain, so only TCRdb's listed CDR3 is given. The chain recombines TRBV21-1 with TRBJ1-1. TRBV21-1 is a recognized pseudogene. Including both end residues, the CDR3 is 20 amino acids long. This CDR3 is CASSKETFGGGNPEGAEAFF.

There are a few counts of this clone. This chain links TRBV11-3 with TRBJ2-1; 8 bases fit TRBD1. The CDR3 totals 17 residues. Germline CDR1 is SGHNT and CDR2 is YENEEA. Unmatched junction bases numbered 11, after V lost 4 bases and J lost 3 bases. The CDR3 nucleotides are TGTGCCAGCAGCTCATCCTTTCTCAGGGGGCGCTACAATGAGCAGTTCTTC. It specifies CASSSSFLRGRYNEQFF.

The DNA for the CDR3 is TGTGCCAGCAGTGAGGAATGGACAGGGGCAGATACGCAGTATTTT. This translates into CASSEEWTGADTQYF. The chain uses TRBV2 and TRBJ2-3; TRBD1 aligns across 9 bases. The junction had 5 bases not matched to a gene; V was cut back by 3 bases and J by 4 bases. This CDR3 has 15 residues. The V gene's germline CDR1 is SNHLY and CDR2 FYNNEI.

This clone was seen just once. The chain couples TRBV7-9 to TRBJ2-7; 8 positions match TRBD2. The trim removed 6 bases at V and 7 bases at J, leaving 8 bases unmatched. Germline V gives CDR1 SEHNR, CDR2 FQNEAQ (reference sequence). The length of the CDR3 is 13 residues. CDR3 in amino acids: CASRSGGEGEQYF. The CDR3 bases are TGTGCCAGCAGGTCGGGGGGGGAGGGAGAGCAGTACTTC. Using reference TRBV7-9 and TRBJ2-7 for the parts outside the CDR3, the full variable domain is DTGVSQNPRHKITKRGQNVTFRCDPISEHNRLYWYRQTLGQGPEFLTYFQNEAQLEKSRLLSDRFSAERPKGSFSTLEIQRTEQGDSAMYLCASRSGGEGEQYFGPGTRLTVT.